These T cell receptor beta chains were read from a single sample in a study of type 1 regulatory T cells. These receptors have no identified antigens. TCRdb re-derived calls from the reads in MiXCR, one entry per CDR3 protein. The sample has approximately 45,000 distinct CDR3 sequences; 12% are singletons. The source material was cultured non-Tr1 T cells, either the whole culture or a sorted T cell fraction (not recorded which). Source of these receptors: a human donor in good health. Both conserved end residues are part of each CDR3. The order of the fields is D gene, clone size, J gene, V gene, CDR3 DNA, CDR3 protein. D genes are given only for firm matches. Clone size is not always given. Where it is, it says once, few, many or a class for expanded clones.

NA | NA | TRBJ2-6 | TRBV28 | TGTGCCAGCAGCGGGGCCCGGGGCTCTGGGGCCAACGTCCTGACTTTC | CASSGARGSGANVLTF
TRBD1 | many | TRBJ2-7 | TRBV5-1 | TGCGCCAGCAGCGGAGACAGGGCTTCTAGCAACGAGCAGTACTTC | CASSGDRASSNEQYF
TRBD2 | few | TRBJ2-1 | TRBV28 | TGTGCCAGCACTAGCGGGAGCTCCTACAATGAGCAGTTCTTC | CASTSGSSYNEQFF
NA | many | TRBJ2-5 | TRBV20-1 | TGCAGTGCTAGGCGACTACAAGAGACCCAGTACTTC | CSARRLQETQYF
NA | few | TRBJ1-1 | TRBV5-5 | TGTGCCAGCAGCAACCGGACGGTGAACACTGAAGCTTTCTTT | CASSNRTVNTEAFF
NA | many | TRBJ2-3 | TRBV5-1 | TGCGCCAGCAGCTTATGGGAGGCCGGAGATACGCAGTATTTT | CASSLWEAGDTQYF
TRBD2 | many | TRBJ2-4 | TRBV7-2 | TGTGCCAGCAGCGATCAGCGGGAGGCCAAAAACATTCAGTACTTC | CASSDQREAKNIQYF
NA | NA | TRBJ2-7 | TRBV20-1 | TGCAGTGCTCCCGTCCCCGCGGGACACGAGCAGTACTTC | CSAPVPAGHEQYF
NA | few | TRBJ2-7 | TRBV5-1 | TGCGCCAGCAGCTTGGATCTTTCGGAACGAAGGGCTTACGAGCAGTACTTC | CASSLDLSERRAYEQYF
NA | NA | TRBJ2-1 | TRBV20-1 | TGCACCGCGGGGACCTCCTACAATGAGCAGTTCTTC | CTAGTSYNEQFF
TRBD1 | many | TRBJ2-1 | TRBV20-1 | TGCAGTGCCGAGTACAGGGGGAGTGCCTACAATGAGCAGTTCTTC | CSAEYRGSAYNEQFF
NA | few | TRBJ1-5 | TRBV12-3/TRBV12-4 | TGTGCCAGCAGTTTTCAAGGGACCAGCAATCAGCCCCAGCATTTT | CASSFQGTSNQPQHF
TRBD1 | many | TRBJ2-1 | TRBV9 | TGTGCCAGCAGCATCCGGGACAGGGGTTACAATGAGCAGTTCTTC | CASSIRDRGYNEQFF
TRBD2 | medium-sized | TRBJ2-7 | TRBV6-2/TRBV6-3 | TGTGCCAGCAGTTACGGACCAGCGGGGACCTACGAGCAGTACTTC | CASSYGPAGTYEQYF
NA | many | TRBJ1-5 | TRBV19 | TGTGCCAGTAGTCCCGGAATCAATCGGGCTAGCAATCAGCCCCAGCATTTT | CASSPGINRASNQPQHF
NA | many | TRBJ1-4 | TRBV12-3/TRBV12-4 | TGTGCCAGCAGTTTAGATCACGGGGCAGGTGAAAAACTGTTTTTT | CASSLDHGAGEKLFF
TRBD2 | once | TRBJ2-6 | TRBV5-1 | TGCGCCAGCAGCAGGTCGCCGATAGCGGGAGCTGGGGCCAACGTCCTGACTTTC | CASSRSPIAGAGANVLTF
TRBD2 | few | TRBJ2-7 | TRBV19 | TGTGCCAGTAGTATTGCTAGCGGGAGCTCCTACGAGCAGTACTTC | CASSIASGSSYEQYF
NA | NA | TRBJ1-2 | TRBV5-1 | TGCGCCAGCAGCAGGGAGGACTATGGCTGCACCTTC | CASSREDYGCTF
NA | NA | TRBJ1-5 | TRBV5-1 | TGCGCCAGCAGCTTGGGGACACCCATCGCGCCCCAGCATTTT | CASSLGTPIAPQHF
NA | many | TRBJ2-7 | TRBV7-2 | TGTGCCAGCAGCTTAGCGGAGGGGGGCTACGAGCAGTACTTC | CASSLAEGGYEQYF
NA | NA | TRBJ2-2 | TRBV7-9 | TGTGCCAGCAGCCCTAGAACGAACACCGGGGAGCTGTTTTTT | CASSPRTNTGELFF
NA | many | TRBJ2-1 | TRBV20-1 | TGCAGTGCCAGCGGTAGCTCCTACAATGAGCAGTTCTTC | CSASGSSYNEQFF
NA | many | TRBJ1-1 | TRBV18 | TGTGCCAGCTCACTCGCCAGGGAGAGTGAAGCTTTCTTT | CASSLARESEAFF
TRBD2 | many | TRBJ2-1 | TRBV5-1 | TGCGCCAGCAGCTCCGTGACTAGCGGGAGCGACAATGAGCAGTTCTTC | CASSSVTSGSDNEQFF
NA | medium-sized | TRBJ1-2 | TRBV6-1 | TGTGCCAGCAGTGACGAACTATATGGCTACACCTTC | CASSDELYGYTF
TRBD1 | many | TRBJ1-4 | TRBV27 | TGTGCCAGCAAATTCGGGACAGGGGGCAGGGAAAAACTGTTTTTT | CASKFGTGGREKLFF
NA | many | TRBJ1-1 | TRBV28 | TGTGCCAGCGGGATGAACACCGAAGCTTTCTTT | CASGMNTEAFF
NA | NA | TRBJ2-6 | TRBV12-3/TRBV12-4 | TGTGCCAGCAGTTTAACAGGACCTGGGGCCAACGTCCTGACTTTC | CASSLTGPGANVLTF
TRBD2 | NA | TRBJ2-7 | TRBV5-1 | TGCGCCAGCAGCTTGGGCTTCTTGACTAGCGGGAGGGTTGGTTACGAGCAGTACTTC | CASSLGFLTSGRVGYEQYF
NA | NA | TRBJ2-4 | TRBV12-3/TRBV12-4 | TGTGCCAGCAGACTACCCGGAGCGGAAGGCATTCAGTACTTC | CASRLPGAEGIQYF
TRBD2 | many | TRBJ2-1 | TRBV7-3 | TGTGCCAGCAGCTTAGGGACTAGCGAATACAATGAGCAGTTCTTC | CASSLGTSEYNEQFF
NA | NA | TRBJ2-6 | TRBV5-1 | TGCGCCAGCAGTCCCACACCTGGGGCCAACGTCCCGACTTTC | CASSPTPGANVPTF
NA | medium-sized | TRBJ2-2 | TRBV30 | TGTGCCTGGAGGAGGGGGAGGAGGACCGGGGAGCTGTTTTTT | CAWRRGRRTGELFF
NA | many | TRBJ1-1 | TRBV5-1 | TGCGCCAGCAGCATAATTAATTCAAACACTGAAGCTTTCTTT | CASSIINSNTEAFF
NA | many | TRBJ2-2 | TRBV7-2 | TGTGCCAGCAGCTTAAACTCTGGCGGGATCGGGGAGCTGTTTTTT | CASSLNSGGIGELFF
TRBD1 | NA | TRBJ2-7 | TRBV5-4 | TGTGCCAGCAGCTCAGGGACAGGGAACATCTACGAGCAGTACTTC | CASSSGTGNIYEQYF
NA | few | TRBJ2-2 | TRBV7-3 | TGTGCCAGCAGCTTAAATGGCGGGACGAACACCGGGGAGCTGTTTTTT | CASSLNGGTNTGELFF
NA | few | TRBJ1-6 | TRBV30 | TGTGCCTGGACCAAGGGATCACCCCTCCACTTT | CAWTKGSPLHF
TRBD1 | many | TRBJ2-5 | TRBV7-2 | TGTGCCAGCAGCTTAGAAGGACAGGGTCGAGAGACCCAGTACTTC | CASSLEGQGRETQYF
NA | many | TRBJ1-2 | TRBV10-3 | TGTGCCATCAGTGAGGGCAGGGAGGACTATGGCTACACCTTC | CAISEGREDYGYTF
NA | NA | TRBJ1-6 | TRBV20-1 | TGCAGTGCTAGAAAGGGTGGGACCTATAATTCACCCCTCCACTTT | CSARKGGTYNSPLHF
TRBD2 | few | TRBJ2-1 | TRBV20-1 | TGCAGTGCTAATAGCGGGAGTAGGAATGAGCAGTTCTTC | CSANSGSRNEQFF
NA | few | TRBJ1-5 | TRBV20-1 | TGCAGTGCTCGGCACGGGGGGAAGAATCAGCCCCAGCATTTT | CSARHGGKNQPQHF
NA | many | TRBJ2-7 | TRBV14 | TGTGCCAGCAGCTCACAAGGCTACGAGCAGTACTTC | CASSSQGYEQYF
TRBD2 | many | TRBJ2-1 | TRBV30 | TGTGCCAGTACTAGCGGGAGTTACAATGAGCAGTTCTTC | CASTSGSYNEQFF
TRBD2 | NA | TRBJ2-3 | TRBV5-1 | TGCGCCAGCAGCCGATCTAGCGGAATGCGCACAGATACGCAGTATTTT | CASSRSSGMRTDTQYF
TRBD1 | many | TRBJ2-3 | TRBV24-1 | TGTGCCACCACGGGACAGCCTAGCACAGATACGCAGTATTTT | CATTGQPSTDTQYF